These 21 T cell receptor beta chains share one sample of origin, sequenced in a study of cytomegalovirus exposure and HLA in healthy donors. The PCR made use of 60 Vbeta and 13 Jbeta primers. Profiling relied on immunoSEQ multiplex PCR, and the TCRdb table lists in-frame clones only, not all of them. The data contain approximately 80,000 clones, more than 65% of them singletons. Input material: PBMCs. Receptors were obtained from a woman aged 40 to 55 in good health and CMV-seropositive.

The CDR3 loop is CASSPGTPGGNYGYTF. The CDR3 nucleotides read TGTGCCAGCAGCCCCGGGACTCCTGGGGGTAACTATGGCTACACCTTC. The V and J genes are TRBV5-6 and TRBJ1-2; maybe TRBD1 (5 bases). Germline CDR1 and CDR2: SGHDT and YYEEEE. V lost 4 bases to trimming and J lost 1 base, with 17 bases between them. CDR3 size: 16 residues.

V gene TRBV29-1 combines with J gene TRBJ2-5; 9 nucleotides line up with TRBD1. The J call may be wrong; the DNA end is better matched by TRBJ2-7. The CDR3 length is 14 residues. Germline V gene data show CDR1 as SQVTM and CDR2 as ANQGSEA. CDR3 protein: CSVAGQGIYYEQYF. The CDR3 region has the DNA TGCAGCGTTGCTGGACAGGGGATCTACTACGAGCAGTACTTC.

The chain couples TRBV5-1 to TRBJ1-2; possible D gene TRBD1, 6 bases. CDR1 SGHRS and CDR2 YFSETQ come from the germline V gene. The V gene lost 4 bases and the J gene lost 2 bases, with 12 bases spanning the gap. The CDR3 consists of 14 residues. The CDR3 sequence: CASSTQGFNYGYTF. CDR3 sequence (DNA): TGCGCCAGCAGCACACAGGGTTTCAACTATGGCTACACCTTC.

The gene calls are TRBV30 and TRBJ1-1; maybe TRBD1 (5 bases). The ends were cut back, 2 bases at V and 7 bases at J, with 8 bases in the middle. The CDR3 spans 11 residues. Germline values: CDR1 GTSNPN, CDR2 SVGIG (reference sequence). CDR3 in amino acids: CAWSRGIEAFF. As DNA, the CDR3 is TGTGCCTGGAGTCGGGGGATTGAAGCTTTCTTT.

On this clone: The junction and the germline gene differ at one end; a read error may be behind it. The chain recombines TRBV19 with TRBJ2-5, with 8 bases fitting TRBD2. This CDR3 comprises 15 residues. Germline lookup yields CDR1 LNHDA and CDR2 SQIVND (reference sequence). The CDR3 DNA reads TGTGCCAGTAGTTCTAGCGGGCGGATACAAGAGGCCCAGTACTTC. Translation: CASSSSGRIQEAQYF.

This chain uses TRBV18 with TRBJ2-7; TRBD1 is a possible D gene (6 bases). Germline V gives CDR1 KGHSH, CDR2 LQKENI. This CDR3 is 15 amino acids long. V lost 3 bases, J lost 1 base, and 13 bases lay in between. Here the CDR3 DNA reads TGTGCCAGCTCACCCACCGGACAGAGATCCTACGAGCAGTACTTC. As protein: CASSPTGQRSYEQYF.

This chain uses TRBV5-1 with TRBJ2-1; a possible D gene is TRBD1 (5 bases). V gave up 4 bases and J gave up 2 bases, with 7 bases separating them. Germline assignment: CDR1 SGHRS and CDR2 YFSETQ. This CDR3 comprises 13 residues. The chain's CDR3 is CASSQGTYNEQFF. DNA of the CDR3: TGCGCCAGCAGCCAGGGAACCTACAATGAGCAGTTCTTC.

This chain uses TRBV7-8 with TRBJ2-5; a weak D match, TRBD1 (7 bases). V dropped 1 base and J dropped 4 bases, with 22 bases sitting between them. This CDR3 region has 18 residues. Germline lookup yields CDR1 SGHVS and CDR2 FQNEAQ. The CDR3 coding sequence is TGTGCCAGCAGCTTAGGAGGGGGCGGCATACGGAGGGGAGAGACCCAGTACTTC. Translated: CASSLGGGGIRRGETQYF.

CDR3 region: CASSPSVSYEQYF. CDR3 in DNA: TGTGCCAGCAGCCCATCAGTCAGCTACGAGCAGTACTTC. The gene calls are TRBV7-6 and TRBJ2-7; no reliable D call. Trimming took off 5 bases at V and 3 bases at J, with 11 bases between the two ends. This CDR3 is built from 13 residues. Germline assignment: CDR1 SGHVS and CDR2 FNYEAQ. The full variable domain, in which reference TRBV7-6 and TRBJ2-7 provide the parts outside the CDR3, is GAGVSQSPRYKVTKRGQDVALRCDPISGHVSLYWYRQALGQGPEFLTYFNYEAQQDKSGLPNDRFSAERPEGSISTLTIQRTEQRDSAMYRCASSPSVSYEQYFGPGTRLTVT.

In its sample, this clone was seen once. The genes are TRBV7-8 and TRBJ2-1; D possibly corresponds to TRBD2 (5 bases). V was trimmed by 7 bases and J by 9 bases, leaving 22 bases between them. The CDR3 runs 15 residues. From germline, CDR1 is SGHVS and CDR2 FQNEAQ. The CDR3 nucleotides read TGTGCCAGCAACCTAGCCGAGGGAGAAGGTGTTGAGCAGTTCTTC. It translates to CASNLAEGEGVEQFF.

The chain uses TRBV2 and TRBJ2-3; D gene unclear. The ends were cut back, 3 bases at V and 2 bases at J, with 3 bases in the middle. Looked up from germline, CDR1 is SNHLY and CDR2 is FYNNEI. The CDR3 runs to 12 residues. CDR3 residues: CASSDNTDTQYF. The CDR3 DNA follows: TGTGCCAGCAGTGATAACACAGATACGCAGTATTTT.

In this sample, this clone turned up once. The chain uses TRBV28 and TRBJ2-3; 10 nucleotides line up with TRBD2. This CDR3 contains 16 residues. V lost 5 bases and J lost 0; bases outside the gene matches: 5. The germline CDR1 and CDR2 sequences are MDHEN and SYDVKM. The chain's CDR3 is CASSPGAGGSTDTQYF. In nucleotides, the CDR3 is TGTGCCAGCAGTCCGGGAGCGGGGGGGAGCACAGATACGCAGTATTTT.

Written as DNA, the CDR3 is TGCAGCGTTGATACCGGGACCGTTAGCGGGAGGTCATATCATTTCTCCTACAATGAGCAGTTCTTC. This gives the protein CSVDTGTVSGRSYHFSYNEQFF. The chain couples TRBV29-1 to TRBJ2-1; TRBD2 matches 10 bases. The germline CDR1 and CDR2 sequences are SQVTM and ANQGSEA. The CDR3 has 22 amino acids. After removal of 3 bases from V and 0 bases from J, the junction contained 23 bases not matched to a gene.

The count of this clone is one. The chain is built from TRBV27 and TRBJ2-7, with a weak D call TRBD2 (5 bases). The CDR3 consists of 15 residues. Trimming removed 0 bases from V and 6 bases from J, with 15 bases in between. CDR1 is MNHEY and CDR2 is SMNVEV in the germline V gene (reference sequence). CDR3 amino acids: CASSLSRVQSGEQYF. The CDR3 bases are TGTGCCAGCAGTTTATCGAGGGTCCAGTCGGGCGAGCAGTACTTC.

The chain recombines TRBV20-1 with TRBJ1-1, with TRBD1 identical over 7 bases. J lost 10 bases, V lost 5 bases, and 7 bases had no gene match. Germline loops: CDR1 DFQATT, CDR2 SNEGSKA (reference sequence). The CDR3 runs to 11 residues. Written as DNA, the CDR3 is TGCAGTGCTGCCCGACAGGGCCTAGCTTTCTTT. Translation: CSAARQGLAFF.

The chain joins TRBV20-1 to TRBJ2-7; the D is unclear. V was shortened by 3 bases and J by 3 bases, with 6 bases between the two germline ends. This CDR3 contains 11 residues. In germline, CDR1 is DFQATT, CDR2 SNEGSKA (reference sequence). The CDR3 coding sequence is TGCAGTGCTAGCGACAACTACGAGCAGTACTTC. It codes for CSASDNYEQYF.

The chain carries TRBV5-1 and TRBJ2-6, with D unresolved. V was trimmed by 2 bases and J by 0 bases, leaving 6 bases between them. The CDR3 is made up of 15 amino acids. The germline V gene encodes CDR1 SGHRS and CDR2 YFSETQ. For the CDR3, the DNA is TGCGCCAGCAGCTTTCCGAGCTCTGGGGCCAACGTCCTGACTTTC. Protein: CASSFPSSGANVLTF.

The chain links TRBV7-9 to TRBJ1-5; tentatively, D is TRBD1 (6 bases). Trimming removed 3 bases from V and 1 base from J, with 7 bases in between. Germline V gene sequence: CDR1 SEHNR, CDR2 FQNEAQ (reference sequence). CDR3 length: 14 amino acids. The CDR3 loop reads CASSFQGSNQPQHF. The CDR3 DNA is TGTGCCAGCAGCTTCCAGGGGAGCAATCAGCCCCAGCATTTT.

The DNA for the CDR3 is TGTGCCAGCAGCTTGGGGGGACAGGGGGATGAAAAACTGTTTTTT. Residues: CASSLGGQGDEKLFF. The J gene is TRBJ1-4, the V gene TRBV5-6; 11 nucleotides line up with TRBD1. CDR3 length: 15 amino acids. With V trimmed by 0 bases and J by 6 bases, 1 base remained unmatched. CDR1 is SGHDT and CDR2 is YYEEEE in the germline V gene.

This clone was observed once. The chain combines TRBV7-2 with TRBJ1-1; 7 positions match TRBD1. After removal of 5 bases from V and 4 bases from J, the junction contained 7 bases not matched to a gene. The CDR3 contains 14 residues. CDR1 and CDR2 from the germline V gene are SGHTA and FQGNSA. CDR3 sequence: CASSRSTGFTEAFF. The CDR3 bases are TGTGCCAGCAGCCGGTCGACAGGGTTCACTGAAGCTTTCTTT.

V gene TRBV30 combines with J gene TRBJ2-5; TRBD1 aligns across 11 bases. Germline V gives CDR1 GTSNPN, CDR2 SVGIG (reference sequence). CDR3 length equals 15 residues. J gave up 5 bases and V 3 bases, and 8 bases lay outside the gene matches. The CDR3 region has the DNA TGTGCCTGGAGCGCGGGACAGGGGGTTGGGGAGACCCAGTACTTC. This translates into CAWSAGQGVGETQYF. The whole variable domain, remainder taken from reference TRBV30 and TRBJ2-5, is SQTIHQWPATLVQPVGSPLSLECTVEGTSNPNLYWYRQAAGRGLQLLFYSVGIGQISSEVPQNLSASRPQDRQFILSSKKLLLSDSGFYLCAWSAGQGVGETQYFGPGTRLLVL.